This TCR beta chain was recovered during a study of cytomegalovirus exposure and HLA in healthy donors. Turning to the study itself: Roughly 170 million T cells yielded 100 million or so unique TCR beta sequences in earlier analysis. General study findings and limits: When presence/absence was analysed, sequencing depth was taken to be roughly uniform across donors. On later analysis, the bulk of CMV-associated TCR beta chains appeared to be HLA-restricted. V- and J-gene trimming of TCR beta was linked (in a later analysis) to a missense DCLRE1C variant.

Germline loops: CDR1 LNHDA, CDR2 SQIVND (reference sequence). V dropped 5 bases and J dropped 12 bases, with 14 bases sitting between them. The CDR3 length is 12 residues. A remark on this clone: Antigen unknown.

A multiplex PCR was run with 60 Vbeta primers and 13 Jbeta primers. Sequencing was performed with immunoSEQ multiplex PCR; in TCRdb, only in-frame clones are kept and a portion is missing. In the table there are around 140,000 clones, approximately 80% of which are singletons. The sequencing input was PBMCs. The clonotype comes from a male donor in good health and CMV-seronegative. J is TRBJ2-1 and V is TRBV19; tentatively, D is TRBD1 (5 bases). The CDR3 DNA sequence: TGTGCCAGTAGTGCCCCCTGGACACCGCAGTTCTTC. Translating gives CASSAPWTPQFF.